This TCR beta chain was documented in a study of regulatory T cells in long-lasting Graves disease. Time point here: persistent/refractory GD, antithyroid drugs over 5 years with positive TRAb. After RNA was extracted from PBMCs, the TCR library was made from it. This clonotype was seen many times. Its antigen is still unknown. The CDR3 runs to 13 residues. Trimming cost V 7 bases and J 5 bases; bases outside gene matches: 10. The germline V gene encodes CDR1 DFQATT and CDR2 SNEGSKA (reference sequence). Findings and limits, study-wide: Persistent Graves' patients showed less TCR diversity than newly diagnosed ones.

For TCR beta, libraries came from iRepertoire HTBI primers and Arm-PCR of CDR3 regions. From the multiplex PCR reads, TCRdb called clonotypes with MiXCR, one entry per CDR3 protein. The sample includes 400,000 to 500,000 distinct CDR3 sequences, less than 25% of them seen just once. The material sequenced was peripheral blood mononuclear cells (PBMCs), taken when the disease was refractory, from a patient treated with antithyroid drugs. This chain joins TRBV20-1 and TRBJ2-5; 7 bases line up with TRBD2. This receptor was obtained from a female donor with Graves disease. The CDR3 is CSGGEAGAETQYF. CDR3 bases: TGCAGTGGCGGGGAGGCGGGAGCGGAGACCCAGTACTTC.